These T cell receptor beta chains were read from a single sample in a study of graft-versus-host responses after intestinal transplantation. Data came from immunoSEQ multiplex PCR; TCRdb stores just in-frame clones and leaves some out. Here the sample spans tens of thousands of clones, roughly 95% being singletons. The specimen comprised PBMCs, sampled 156 days after intestinal transplant. All receptors come from a human patient who received an intestinal transplant, so some T cells may come from the graft donor. Both conserved end residues are part of each CDR3. D genes are given only for firm matches. Size values are once, few and many counts, or a class for expanded clones, and some rows have none.

V gene	J gene	D gene	clone size	CDR3 DNA	CDR3 protein
TRBV29-1	TRBJ2-1	-	few	TGCAGCGTTGAAGGGCAGGGGATGGTACGGAATGAGCAGTTCTTC	CSVEGQGMVRNEQFF
TRBV7-9	TRBJ2-1	-	-	TGTGCCAGCAGCCCCTGGACGGGATCCTACAATGAGCAGTTCTTC	CASSPWTGSYNEQFF
TRBV7-9	TRBJ1-1	-	-	TGTGCCAGCAGCTTCCTCAGCTGGCTGGACACTGAAGCTTTCTTT	CASSFLSWLDTEAFF
TRBV7-9	TRBJ2-5	-	-	TGTGCCGGACACAGTTTCACGGGAGAGACCCAGTACTTC	CAGHSFTGETQYF
TRBV18	TRBJ1-2	-	-	TGTGCCAGCTCTGAACAACTCGGCTACACCTTC	CASSEQLGYTF
TRBV15	TRBJ2-1	-	-	TGTGCCACCAGGGAGTCAGGACAGAAAAATTTCGACTACAATGAGCAGTTCTTC	CATRESGQKNFDYNEQFF
TRBV7-2	TRBJ2-5	-	-	TGTGCCAGCAGCTTCAGCCAGGGTATGGGAGAGACCCAGTACTTC	CASSFSQGMGETQYF
TRBV7-2	TRBJ1-2	-	-	TGTGCCAGCAGCTTTCCGGGGAACGTCTATGGCTACACCTTC	CASSFPGNVYGYTF
TRBV4-2	TRBJ2-5	-	-	TGTGCCAGCAGCCAAGGACCCCCGGGGCAGAGGTACCAAGAGACCCAGTACTTC	CASSQGPPGQRYQETQYF
TRBV30	TRBJ2-7	-	-	TGTGCCTGGCAGGGTCTGGGAGGAGGAGACGAGCAGTACTTC	CAWQGLGGGDEQYF
TRBV16	TRBJ2-7	TRBD1	-	TGTGCCAGCACCCACCAAGAGGGACAGGGCTCTTACGAGCAGTACTTC	CASTHQEGQGSYEQYF
TRBV27	TRBJ1-2	-	-	TGTGCCAGCAGTTTATCTCCACTGGGGGAGGATGGCTACATCTTC	CASSLSPLGEDGYIF
TRBV5-4	TRBJ2-7	-	once	TGTGCCATAAAGGGGGGGTACGAGCAGTACTTC	CAIKGGYEQYF
TRBV4-3	TRBJ2-1	TRBD2	-	TGCGCCAGCAGCCAGGGGACTAGCGGGGTCTCCTACAATGAGCAGTTCTTC	CASSQGTSGVSYNEQFF
TRBV7-8	TRBJ2-7	-	-	TGTGCCAGCAGCCAGGAGATATACTACGAGCAGTACTTC	CASSQEIYYEQYF
TRBV7-8	TRBJ1-5	-	-	TGTGCCAGCAGCTTAGGGCCTTATAGCAATCAGCCCCAGCATTTT	CASSLGPYSNQPQHF
TRBV28	TRBJ2-1	-	-	TGTGCCAGCAGTTTATACAAGGGGTTTGGGAATGAGCAGTTCTTC	CASSLYKGFGNEQFF
TRBV29-1	TRBJ2-7	TRBD1	-	TGCAGCGTTGTGGGGGTCCGGGACAGGGGCTACGAGCAGTACTTC	CSVVGVRDRGYEQYF
TRBV5-1	TRBJ2-7	TRBD2	-	TGCGCCAGCAGCTTGGATCAGCGGGGGACCCTCTACGAGCAGTACTTC	CASSLDQRGTLYEQYF
TRBV7-6	TRBJ2-2	TRBD2	-	TGTGCCAGCAGCTTAGCGGGAGGGACCGGGGAGCTGTTTTTT	CASSLAGGTGELFF
TRBV13	TRBJ2-3	-	once	TGTGCCAGCAGCCAATTCGGGCGGGCTGAAACTAGCACAGATACGCAGTATTTT	CASSQFGRAETSTDTQYF
TRBV21-1	TRBJ1-2	-	few	TGTGCCAGCAGCAAAGCCTACACCTTC	CASSKAYTF
TRBV19	TRBJ1-1	-	once	TGTGCCGTCTTGGGCTGGACTGAAGCTTTCTTT	CAVLGWTEAFF
TRBV30	TRBJ1-4	-	-	TGTGCCTGGAAGACGAGGACACCGGCAACTAATGAAAAACTGTTTTTT	CAWKTRTPATNEKLFF
TRBV4-2	TRBJ2-7	TRBD2	-	TGTGCCAGCAGCCAAGATCATGGGCGGGAGGGCCTTTACGAGCAGTACTTC	CASSQDHGREGLYEQYF
TRBV5-4	TRBJ2-3	TRBD2	-	TGTGCCAGCAGCTTGGTCCTAGCGGGGGTAGATACGCAGTATTTT	CASSLVLAGVDTQYF
TRBV19	TRBJ1-5	TRBD1	-	TGTGCCAGTAGTTACGGGACAGGGAATCAGCCCCAGCATTTT	CASSYGTGNQPQHF
TRBV19	TRBJ1-2	-	once	TGTGCCAGTAGTTGGGACGGGTACTTTTATGGCTACACCTTC	CASSWDGYFYGYTF
TRBV5-1	TRBJ1-6	-	-	TGCGCCAGCAGCTTGGAAGGACAATCGGATAATTCACCCCTCCACTTT	CASSLEGQSDNSPLHF
TRBV18	TRBJ1-1	-	-	TGTGCCAGCTCACTTTCGGGATTCCGCACTGAAGCTTTCTTT	CASSLSGFRTEAFF
TRBV7-9	TRBJ1-4	-	-	TGTGCCAGCAGCCGGGACGGGGAAAGAGAAAAACTGTTTTTT	CASSRDGEREKLFF
TRBV19	TRBJ2-7	TRBD2	-	TGTGCCAGTAGCGGGGGGTACGAGCAGTACTTC	CASSGGYEQYF
TRBV15	TRBJ2-4	-	-	TGTGCCACCAGCAGAGGGACAGAAGACATTCAGTACTTC	CATSRGTEDIQYF
TRBV9	TRBJ2-1	TRBD2	-	TGTGCCAGCTCCCCGGGACTAGCTGGAAATGAGCAGTTCTTC	CASSPGLAGNEQFF
TRBV7-9	TRBJ2-7	-	-	TGTGCCAGCACCCAGGGTATGGACGAGCAGTACTTC	CASTQGMDEQYF
TRBV9	TRBJ1-6	-	-	TGTGCCAGCAGCGTAGCGGTCGATTCACCCCTCCACTTT	CASSVAVDSPLHF
TRBV29-1	TRBJ2-3	-	-	TGCAGCGTTGATATTTTTGGGGAGACTTTCACAGATACGCAGTATTTT	CSVDIFGETFTDTQYF
TRBV7-9	TRBJ2-6	-	-	TGTGCCAGCAGCTTATATGGGGGATTTGAGGCCAACGTCCTGACTTTC	CASSLYGGFEANVLTF
TRBV7-9	TRBJ2-2	TRBD2	once	TGTGCCAGCAGCGAGGGACTAGCGGGACTGACCGGGGAGCTGTTTTTT	CASSEGLAGLTGELFF
TRBV2	TRBJ2-3	-	-	TGTGCCAGCAGTGATACGGGGGGCACAGATACGCAGTATTTT	CASSDTGGTDTQYF
TRBV6-1	TRBJ1-1	-	-	TGTGCCAGCAGCGCCGGGACTGAGCACACTGAAGCTTTCTTT	CASSAGTEHTEAFF
TRBV4-1	TRBJ1-1	TRBD1	-	TGCGCCAGCAGCCAAAGCGTAGGGACAGCTAACACTGAAGCTTTCTTT	CASSQSVGTANTEAFF
TRBV4-1	TRBJ2-7	-	-	TGCGCCAGCAGCCAAGGGACTTCTGAGACCTACGAGCAGTACTTC	CASSQGTSETYEQYF
TRBV6-5	TRBJ2-7	TRBD1	-	TGTGCCAGCAGTTTCGACAGGGGGTCTACCGAGCAGTACTTC	CASSFDRGSTEQYF
TRBV11-1	TRBJ2-5	TRBD2	-	TGTGCCAGCAGCTCGGGTTGGTGGTCTAGCGGGGAAGAGACCCAGTACTTC	CASSSGWWSSGEETQYF
TRBV7-9	TRBJ1-5	-	once	TGTGCCAGCAGCTCAGACAGGTATGGTCAGCCCCAGCATTTT	CASSSDRYGQPQHF
TRBV30	TRBJ1-4	-	-	TGTGCCTGGACCGCTGGCTCGTTGTCACGGGAAAAACTGTTTTTT	CAWTAGSLSREKLFF
TRBV5-5	TRBJ2-3	TRBD1	-	TGTGCCAGCAGCTTGTTAGGGGGCGCAGAAATCCCAGATACGCAGTATTTT	CASSLLGGAEIPDTQYF
TRBV5-5	TRBJ2-7	-	-	TGTGCCAGCAGCTTGCATCTGAACTACGAGCAGTACTTC	CASSLHLNYEQYF
TRBV5-8	TRBJ2-2	-	-	TGTGCCAGCAGCTTGGAGGGGCGCGGGGAGCTGTTTTTT	CASSLEGRGELFF
TRBV6-5	TRBJ2-5	-	-	TGTGCCAGCAGAGCTCCCCGAGTCCAGACCCAGTACTTC	CASRAPRVQTQYF
TRBV11-2	TRBJ1-2	-	-	TGTGCCAGCAGCGGCCGGGACTATGGCTACACCTTC	CASSGRDYGYTF
TRBV5-5	TRBJ1-1	-	-	TGTGCCAGCAGCTTGGGGGGCGCTGGGAACACTGAAGCTTTCTTT	CASSLGGAGNTEAFF
TRBV19	TRBJ1-2	-	-	TGTGCCAGTAGTATGGGGTCAGGGGCTAACTATGGCTACACCTTC	CASSMGSGANYGYTF